Listed below are T cell receptor beta chains from one sample, sequenced in a study of blood T cell repertoires in COVID-19. The method was immunoSEQ multiplex PCR; TCRdb's version includes in-frame clones alone and lacks a portion of them. The data show over 60,000 clones, with more than 75% seen just once and about 50% held by the top ten. Sequencing was done on a sample of peripheral blood. These receptors originate from a woman of 80 years or more with acute or convalescent COVID-19. CDR3s include the opening cysteine and the closing phenylalanine or tryptophan. Each record gives: clone size, J gene, V gene, D gene, CDR3 DNA, CDR3 protein. The D gene is left open where the match is weak. The size of a clone is reported for some rows only, either as once, few or many, or as a class for expanded clones.

size: -; J: TRBJ1-4; V: TRBV5-4; D: -; DNA: TGTGCCAGCAGCCCGGGGGGGGGTAATGAAAAACTGTTTTTT; CDR3: CASSPGGGNEKLFF
size: many; J: TRBJ1-5; V: TRBV7-2; D: -; DNA: TGTGCCAGCAGCTTAACAGGGTTGGGCAATCAGCCCCAGCATTTT; CDR3: CASSLTGLGNQPQHF
size: -; J: TRBJ1-1; V: TRBV29-1; D: TRBD1; DNA: TGCAGCGGCGACGGGACAGGGAATGTACTGACTGAAGCTTTCTTT; CDR3: CSGDGTGNVLTEAFF
size: few; J: TRBJ1-1; V: TRBV10-1; D: TRBD1; DNA: TGCGCCAGCAGTGAAGAGGACAGGGGGTGGACTGAAGCTTTCTTT; CDR3: CASSEEDRGWTEAFF
size: -; J: TRBJ1-2; V: TRBV29-1; D: -; DNA: TGCAGCGTTGAAACACCTTCCGACAGGGGCTACACCTTC; CDR3: CSVETPSDRGYTF
size: -; J: TRBJ1-5; V: TRBV20-1; D: TRBD1; DNA: TGCAGTGCTAGTCGTGGGACAGGGGTCTGGCAGCCCCAGCATTTT; CDR3: CSASRGTGVWQPQHF
size: -; J: TRBJ1-1; V: TRBV28; D: -; DNA: TGTGCCAGCAGCGCACCTCAGGGGAACTTCGGTGAAGCTTTCTTT; CDR3: CASSAPQGNFGEAFF
size: -; J: TRBJ2-2; V: TRBV5-1; D: -; DNA: TGCGCCAGCAGCTTGAGACTAACCGGGGAGCTGTTTTTT; CDR3: CASSLRLTGELFF
size: -; J: TRBJ1-3; V: TRBV9; D: TRBD1; DNA: TGTGCCAGCAGCGAACAGGGGGCCCTTGGAAACACCATATATTTT; CDR3: CASSEQGALGNTIYF
size: few; J: TRBJ2-5; V: TRBV21-1; D: -; DNA: TGTGCCAGCAGAGTTGCCCCTGGAGGGAGAGAAGAGACCCAGTACTTC; CDR3: CASRVAPGGREETQYF
size: -; J: TRBJ2-3; V: TRBV6-4; D: TRBD1; DNA: TGTGCCAGCAGTGACCCCCGGACAGGGACCCACGGAGATACGCAGTATTTT; CDR3: CASSDPRTGTHGDTQYF
size: -; J: TRBJ1-5; V: TRBV21-1; D: -; DNA: TGTGCCAGCAGCAACCACACAGAACCTAGCAATCAGCCCCAGCATTTT; CDR3: CASSNHTEPSNQPQHF
size: -; J: TRBJ2-3; V: TRBV21-1; D: -; DNA: TGTGCCAGCAGCAAATCGGGTGGGGGACTAGCGGGACCGGAATCCGGGGATACGCAGTATTTT; CDR3: CASSKSGGGLAGPESGDTQYF
size: few; J: TRBJ1-2; V: TRBV28; D: -; DNA: TGTGCCAGCAGTTTAAATGACAGGATCTATGGCTACACCTTC; CDR3: CASSLNDRIYGYTF
size: -; J: TRBJ2-3; V: TRBV4-1; D: TRBD2; DNA: TGCGCCAGCAGCCAAGTAGGACTAGCGGGAGGGTCGACAGATACGCAGTATTTT; CDR3: CASSQVGLAGGSTDTQYF
size: -; J: TRBJ1-2; V: TRBV5-6; D: -; DNA: TGTGCCAGCAGCAGCCTCTATGGCTACACCTTC; CDR3: CASSSLYGYTF
size: -; J: TRBJ1-2; V: TRBV12-3/TRBV12-4; D: -; DNA: TGTGCCAGCATGCGAGCAGGGGGCTACACCTTC; CDR3: CASMRAGGYTF
size: -; J: TRBJ2-1; V: TRBV24-1; D: TRBD2; DNA: TGTGCCACCAGTGATTCTCGGACTAGCGGGGTAAATGAGCAGTTCTTC; CDR3: CATSDSRTSGVNEQFF
size: -; J: TRBJ2-5; V: TRBV4-1; D: -; DNA: TGCGCCAGCAGCCAAGTCGGGGGACAGTACCAAGAGACCCAGTACTTC; CDR3: CASSQVGGQYQETQYF
size: -; J: TRBJ2-1; V: TRBV6-5; D: TRBD2; DNA: TGTGCCAGCAGAGATATAGCGGGGGGGAATGAGCAGTTCTTC; CDR3: CASRDIAGGNEQFF
size: once; J: TRBJ1-1; V: TRBV6-1; D: TRBD1; DNA: TGTGCCAGCAGTGAATGGAACAGGGGGCCCCAGAACACTGAAGCTTTCTTT; CDR3: CASSEWNRGPQNTEAFF
size: once; J: TRBJ2-6; V: TRBV30; D: -; DNA: TGTGCCTGGAGGAGAAGAGGGGCCAACGTCCTGACTTTC; CDR3: CAWRRRGANVLTF
size: -; J: TRBJ1-2; V: TRBV29-1; D: TRBD1; DNA: TGCAGCGCCCGAGGGGGACAGGGGGCTTTAGGGTATGGCTACACCTTC; CDR3: CSARGGQGALGYGYTF
size: -; J: TRBJ1-2; V: TRBV19; D: -; DNA: TGTGCCAGTAGTATACGTCTCTCACCGGAGGGCTATGGCTACACCTTC; CDR3: CASSIRLSPEGYGYTF
size: -; J: TRBJ2-2; V: TRBV6-4; D: -; DNA: TGTGCCAGCAGTGTACAGGGAACCGGGGAGCTGTTTTTT; CDR3: CASSVQGTGELFF
size: once; J: TRBJ2-3; V: TRBV20-1; D: TRBD2; DNA: TGCAGTGCTAGTCCTAATCTGGGACTAAGAACAGATACGCAGTATTTT; CDR3: CSASPNLGLRTDTQYF
size: many; J: TRBJ2-2; V: TRBV28; D: TRBD2; DNA: TGTGCCAGCAGGCCGACTAGCGGGAACACCGGGGAGCTGTTTTTT; CDR3: CASRPTSGNTGELFF
size: -; J: TRBJ2-1; V: TRBV7-6; D: TRBD2; DNA: TGTGCCAGCAGCCCTCAACTAGCGGGTGGGGGGCAGTTCTTC; CDR3: CASSPQLAGGGQFF
size: -; J: TRBJ2-7; V: TRBV5-1; D: TRBD2; DNA: TGCGCCAGCTCCTACACTCCGGGACTAGCGGCGGGGGAGCAGTACTTC; CDR3: CASSYTPGLAAGEQYF
size: -; J: TRBJ1-4; V: TRBV7-9; D: -; DNA: TGTGCCAGCAGCCCTGGATTTACAGGCGCACATGAAAAACTGTTTTTT; CDR3: CASSPGFTGAHEKLFF
size: -; J: TRBJ2-7; V: TRBV7-8; D: TRBD1; DNA: TGTGCCAGCAGCCTGGTAGGGACAGGGGGCTACGAGCAGTACTTC; CDR3: CASSLVGTGGYEQYF
size: once; J: TRBJ2-1; V: TRBV7-9; D: TRBD2; DNA: TGTGCCAGCAGCCATCACCGACTAGCGGGAGGTGGTGAGCAGTTCTTC; CDR3: CASSHHRLAGGGEQFF
size: -; J: TRBJ2-1; V: TRBV28; D: TRBD2; DNA: TGTGCCAGCAGGTCGGGACTAGCGGAACCTTACAATGAGCAGTTCTTC; CDR3: CASRSGLAEPYNEQFF
size: -; J: TRBJ2-5; V: TRBV19; D: -; DNA: TGTGCCAGTAGTTCTACCGGGACTTATATGACCCAGTACTTC; CDR3: CASSSTGTYMTQYF
size: -; J: TRBJ2-5; V: TRBV7-3; D: TRBD2; DNA: TGTGCCAGCAGCCCCCTACCTAGCGGGAGACAAGAGACCCAGTACTTC; CDR3: CASSPLPSGRQETQYF
size: -; J: TRBJ2-7; V: TRBV12-5; D: TRBD2; DNA: TGTGCTAGTGGTTTGGGAGGACTAGCGGCCCGGGGATACGAGCAGTACTTC; CDR3: CASGLGGLAARGYEQYF
size: -; J: TRBJ2-7; V: TRBV27; D: TRBD2; DNA: TGTGCCAGCAGTTTAAAACTAGCGGGAGCCTACGAGCAGTACTTC; CDR3: CASSLKLAGAYEQYF
size: -; J: TRBJ2-5; V: TRBV2; D: TRBD1; DNA: TGTGCCAGCAGTCTCTCCGGGACAGGGGACGAAGAGACCCAGTACTTC; CDR3: CASSLSGTGDEETQYF
size: -; J: TRBJ2-7; V: TRBV19; D: -; DNA: TGTGCCAGTACCCCGACAGGCTCCTACGAGCAGTACTTC; CDR3: CASTPTGSYEQYF
size: once; J: TRBJ1-4; V: TRBV18; D: TRBD1; DNA: TGTGCCAGCTCCCCCAGGGGGTTCGATGAAAAACTGTTTTTT; CDR3: CASSPRGFDEKLFF
size: -; J: TRBJ2-1; V: TRBV9; D: TRBD2; DNA: TGTGCCAGCAGCGTAGTAGCGGGAATTTACAATGAGCAGTTCTTC; CDR3: CASSVVAGIYNEQFF
size: -; J: TRBJ1-1; V: TRBV24-1; D: -; DNA: TGTGCCACCAGTGATTCGACCGGCCGAGGGGGTGGCACTGAAGCTTTCTTT; CDR3: CATSDSTGRGGGTEAFF
size: -; J: TRBJ2-3; V: TRBV10-3; D: TRBD2; DNA: TGTGCCATCAGTGCCGGAGCGGGAGGCACAGATACGCAGTATTTT; CDR3: CAISAGAGGTDTQYF